The following is a T cell receptor beta chain sequence with its context. The antigen is undetermined. There are 14 residues in the CDR3. Germline assignment: CDR1 LNHDA and CDR2 SQIVND (reference sequence). Trimming cost V 5 bases and J 4 bases; bases outside gene matches: 4. Profiling that covered TCR beta VDJ and CDR3 relied on genomic DNA as its template. TCRdb re-analysed the reads in MiXCR, keeping a single row per CDR3 protein. This sample carries just over 450,000 distinct CDR3 sequences, approximately 33% of them seen once, and the ten largest clones take 0.7% to 1%. Sequencing involved patients with CD8+CD57+ cell expansion previously shown by flow cytometry. Patients, without exception, had severe acquired aplastic anemia. Patients had undergone no therapy by the time their blood was sampled. The sample originates from a study of CD8+CD57+ T cells in acquired aplastic anemia. Study-wide context: On average, sorted CD4+ and CD8+ cells gave 3 to 3.5 ug of DNA.

Overall study results and limits: Approximately 27 CD8+ CDR3 sequences occurred in both the patients and the controls.

The chain uses TRBV19 and TRBJ1-4; 7 nucleotides align to TRBD1. The clonotype originates from a human donor with aplastic anemia. Sample: sorted CD4+, CD8+, or CD8+CD57+ T cells (not recorded which) from PBMCs. CDR3 nucleotides: TGTGCCAGTAGTTCTACAGGGGTTAATGAAAAACTGTTTTTT. Translated: CASSSTGVNEKLFF.